A selection of T cell receptor beta chains follows, all from one sample in a study of cytomegalovirus exposure and HLA in healthy donors. The table came from immunoSEQ multiplex PCR; TCRdb's copy has only in-frame clones and leaves some out. The data contain tens of thousands of clones, about nine tenths of them singletons. The sequencing sample was made of PBMCs. The receptors originated from a woman between 35 and 50 years old in good health and CMV-seropositive. CDR3s include the opening cysteine and the closing phenylalanine or tryptophan. A D gene is named only where the DNA matches it firmly. A clone size is listed for some rows: how often the clone was seen (once, few, many), or a class if it is expanded.

D gene: .
V gene: TRBV7-8
CDR3 length: 13
J gene: TRBJ2-3
clone size: .
CDR3 DNA: TGTGCCAGCAGCCCGCGAGTTGTGGGCACGCAGTATTTT
CDR3 protein: CASSPRVVGTQYF

D gene: TRBD2
V gene: TRBV19
CDR3 length: 16
J gene: TRBJ2-1
clone size: .
CDR3 DNA: TGTGCCAGTAGTCCAAGCGGGGGGGGCTCCTACAATGAGCAGTTCTTC
CDR3 protein: CASSPSGGGSYNEQFF

D gene: .
V gene: TRBV11-2
CDR3 length: 12
J gene: TRBJ2-7
clone size: .
CDR3 DNA: TGTGCCAGCAGCTACCGGACTAATGAGCAGTACTTC
CDR3 protein: CASSYRTNEQYF

D gene: .
V gene: TRBV21-1
CDR3 length: 15
J gene: TRBJ1-2
clone size: .
CDR3 DNA: TGTGCCAGCAGGGAAAAGGGGCAGGGGGTAGATGGCTACACCTTC
CDR3 protein: CASREKGQGVDGYTF

D gene: .
V gene: TRBV9
CDR3 length: 16
J gene: TRBJ2-7
clone size: .
CDR3 DNA: TGTGCCAGCAGCGCTACCCTCGGGGCGGGGTTGGGCGAGCAGTACTTC
CDR3 protein: CASSATLGAGLGEQYF

D gene: TRBD1
V gene: TRBV10-3
CDR3 length: 15
J gene: TRBJ2-5
clone size: .
CDR3 DNA: TGTGCCATCAGTGAGTCGGGGACAGGGGGAGAGACCCAGTACTTC
CDR3 protein: CAISESGTGGETQYF

D gene: .
V gene: TRBV5-6
CDR3 length: 15
J gene: TRBJ2-5
clone size: .
CDR3 DNA: TGTGCCAGCAGCTTGCTGACAGGCGTGCAAGAGACCCAGTACTTC
CDR3 protein: CASSLLTGVQETQYF

D gene: TRBD2
V gene: TRBV10-3
CDR3 length: 19
J gene: TRBJ2-3
clone size: .
CDR3 DNA: TGTGCCATCAGTGTGAATAGCGGGGGGAGAACGGCTAGCACAGATACGCAGTATTTT
CDR3 protein: CAISVNSGGRTASTDTQYF

D gene: .
V gene: TRBV7-2
CDR3 length: 13
J gene: TRBJ2-1
clone size: .
CDR3 DNA: TGTGCCAGCAGCGGACAGCTTTACAATGAGCAGTTCTTC
CDR3 protein: CASSGQLYNEQFF

D gene: .
V gene: TRBV6-5
CDR3 length: 13
J gene: TRBJ1-1
clone size: .
CDR3 DNA: TGTGCCAGCAGGGCAGCCGGGGGGACTGAAGCTTTCTTT
CDR3 protein: CASRAAGGTEAFF

D gene: .
V gene: TRBV14
CDR3 length: 14
J gene: TRBJ1-3
clone size: few
CDR3 DNA: TGTGCCAGCAGCCCAGACAGCTCTGGAAACACCATATATTTT
CDR3 protein: CASSPDSSGNTIYF